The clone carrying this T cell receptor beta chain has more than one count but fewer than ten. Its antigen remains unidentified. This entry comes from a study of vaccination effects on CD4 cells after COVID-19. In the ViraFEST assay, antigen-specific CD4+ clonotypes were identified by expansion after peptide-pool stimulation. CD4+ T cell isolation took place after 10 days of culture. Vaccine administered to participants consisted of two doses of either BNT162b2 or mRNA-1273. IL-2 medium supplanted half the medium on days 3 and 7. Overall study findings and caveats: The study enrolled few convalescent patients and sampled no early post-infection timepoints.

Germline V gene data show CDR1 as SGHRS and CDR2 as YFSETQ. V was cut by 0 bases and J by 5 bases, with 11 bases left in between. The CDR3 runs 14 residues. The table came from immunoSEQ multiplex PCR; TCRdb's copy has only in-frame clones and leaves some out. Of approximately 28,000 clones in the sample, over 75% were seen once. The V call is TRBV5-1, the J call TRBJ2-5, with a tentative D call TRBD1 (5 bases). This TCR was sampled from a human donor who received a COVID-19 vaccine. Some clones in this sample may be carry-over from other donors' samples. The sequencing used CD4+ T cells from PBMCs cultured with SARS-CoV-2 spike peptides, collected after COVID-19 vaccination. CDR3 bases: TGCGCCAGCAGCTTGGTAGCAGGGTCGGAGACCCAGTACTTC. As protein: CASSLVAGSETQYF.